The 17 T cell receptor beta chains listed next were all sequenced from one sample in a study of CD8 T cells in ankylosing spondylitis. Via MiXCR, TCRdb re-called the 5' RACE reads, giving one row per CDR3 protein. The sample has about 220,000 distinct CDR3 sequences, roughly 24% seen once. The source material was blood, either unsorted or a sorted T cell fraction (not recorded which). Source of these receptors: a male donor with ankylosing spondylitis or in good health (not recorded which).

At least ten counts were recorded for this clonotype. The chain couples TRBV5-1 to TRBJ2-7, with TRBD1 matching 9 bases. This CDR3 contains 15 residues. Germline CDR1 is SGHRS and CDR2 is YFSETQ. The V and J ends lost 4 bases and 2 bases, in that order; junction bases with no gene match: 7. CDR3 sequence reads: CASSPGQGWAYEQYF. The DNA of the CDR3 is TGCGCCAGCAGCCCGGGACAGGGATGGGCCTACGAGCAGTACTTC.

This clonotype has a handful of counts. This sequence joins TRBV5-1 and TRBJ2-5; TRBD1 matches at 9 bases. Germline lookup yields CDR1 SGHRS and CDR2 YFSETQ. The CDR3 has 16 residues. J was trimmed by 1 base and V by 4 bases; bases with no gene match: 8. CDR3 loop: CASSERTGEAQETQYF. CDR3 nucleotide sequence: TGCGCCAGCAGCGAACGGACAGGGGAAGCCCAAGAGACCCAGTACTTC.

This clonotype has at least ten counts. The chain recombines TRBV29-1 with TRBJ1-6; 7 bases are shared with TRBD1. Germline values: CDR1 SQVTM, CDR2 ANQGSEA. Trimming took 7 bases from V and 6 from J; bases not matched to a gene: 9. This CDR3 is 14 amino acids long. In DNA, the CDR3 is TGCAGCGCGTCGGAGGGACAGAGTAATTCACCCCTCCACTTT. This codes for CSASEGQSNSPLHF.

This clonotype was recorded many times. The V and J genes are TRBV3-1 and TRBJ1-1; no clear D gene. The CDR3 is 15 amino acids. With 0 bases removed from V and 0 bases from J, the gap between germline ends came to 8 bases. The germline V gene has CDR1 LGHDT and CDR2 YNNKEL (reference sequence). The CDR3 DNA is TGTGCCAGCAGCCAAGATTCCGTCATGAACACTGAAGCTTTCTTT. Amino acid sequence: CASSQDSVMNTEAFF.

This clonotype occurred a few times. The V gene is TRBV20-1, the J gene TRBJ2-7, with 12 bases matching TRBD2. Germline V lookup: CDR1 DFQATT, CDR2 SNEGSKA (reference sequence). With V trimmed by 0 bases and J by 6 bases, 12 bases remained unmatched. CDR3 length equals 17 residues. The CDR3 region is CSARDQSRLAGVGEQYF. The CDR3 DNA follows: TGCAGTGCTAGAGACCAATCCCGACTAGCGGGAGTGGGCGAGCAGTACTTC.

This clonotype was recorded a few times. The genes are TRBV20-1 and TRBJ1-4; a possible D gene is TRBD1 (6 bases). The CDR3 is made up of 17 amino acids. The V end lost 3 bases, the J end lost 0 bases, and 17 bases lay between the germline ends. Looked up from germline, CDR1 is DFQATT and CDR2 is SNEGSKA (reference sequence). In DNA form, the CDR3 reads TGCAGTGCTAGCCCCACAGGGAAGGGGGCAACTAATGAAAAACTGTTTTTT. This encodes CSASPTGKGATNEKLFF.

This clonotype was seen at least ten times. CDR3 DNA sequence: TGTGCCATCAGCAAAACATCCGGGACTGAAGGGCGGCAGTACTTC. Encoded protein: CAISKTSGTEGRQYF. V is TRBV10-3 and J is TRBJ2-7; TRBD2 is a possible D gene (6 bases). V lost 6 bases to trimming and J lost 9 bases, with 24 bases between them. This CDR3 has 15 amino acids. Germline V gene data show CDR1 as ENHRY and CDR2 as SYGVKD.

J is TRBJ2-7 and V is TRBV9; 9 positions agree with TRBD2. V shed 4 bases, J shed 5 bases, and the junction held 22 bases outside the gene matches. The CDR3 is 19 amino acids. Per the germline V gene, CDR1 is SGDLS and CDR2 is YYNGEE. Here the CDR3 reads CASSTTPMRGSGSFHEQYF. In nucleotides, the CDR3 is TGTGCCAGCAGCACGACACCAATGAGGGGTAGCGGGAGTTTCCACGAGCAGTACTTC.

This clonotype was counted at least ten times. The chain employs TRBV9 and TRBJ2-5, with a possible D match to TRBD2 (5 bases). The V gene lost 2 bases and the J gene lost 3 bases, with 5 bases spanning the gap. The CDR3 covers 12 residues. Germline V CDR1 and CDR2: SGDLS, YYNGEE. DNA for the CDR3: TGTGCCAGCAGCGTGGGAGAAGAGACCCAGTACTTC. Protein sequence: CASSVGEETQYF.

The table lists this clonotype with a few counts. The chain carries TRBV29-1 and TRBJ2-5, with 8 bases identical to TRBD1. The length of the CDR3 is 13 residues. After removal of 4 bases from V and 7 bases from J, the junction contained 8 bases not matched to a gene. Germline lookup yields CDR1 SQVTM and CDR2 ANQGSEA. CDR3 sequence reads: CSVGTGRGVTQYF. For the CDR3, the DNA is TGCAGCGTTGGGACAGGGAGAGGGGTGACCCAGTACTTC.

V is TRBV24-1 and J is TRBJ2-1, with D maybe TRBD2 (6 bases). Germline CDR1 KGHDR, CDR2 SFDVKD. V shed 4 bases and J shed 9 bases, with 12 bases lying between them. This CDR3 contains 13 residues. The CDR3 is CATSDPNGSEQFF. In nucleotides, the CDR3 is TGTGCCACCAGTGACCCTAACGGGAGTGAGCAGTTCTTC.

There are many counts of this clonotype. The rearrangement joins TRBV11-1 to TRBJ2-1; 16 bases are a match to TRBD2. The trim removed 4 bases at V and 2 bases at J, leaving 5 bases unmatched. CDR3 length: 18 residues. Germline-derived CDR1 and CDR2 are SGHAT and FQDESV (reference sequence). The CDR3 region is CASSSGTSGRGTYNEQFF. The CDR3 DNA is TGTGCCAGCAGCTCCGGGACTAGCGGGAGGGGAACCTACAATGAGCAGTTCTTC.

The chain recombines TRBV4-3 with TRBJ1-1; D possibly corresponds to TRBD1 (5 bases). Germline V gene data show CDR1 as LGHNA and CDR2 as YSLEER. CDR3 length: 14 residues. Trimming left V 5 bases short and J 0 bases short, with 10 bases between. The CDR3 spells CASSTGPMNTEAFF. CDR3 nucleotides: TGCGCCAGCAGCACGGGACCTATGAACACTGAAGCTTTCTTT.

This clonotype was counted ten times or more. The CDR3 here is CASTPAAQYYGYTF. CDR3 DNA sequence: TGTGCCAGCACCCCAGCAGCCCAATACTATGGCTACACCTTC. The chain recombines TRBV2 with TRBJ1-2; D is ambiguous. The ends were cut back, 7 bases at V and 3 bases at J, with 15 bases in the middle. Germline V gives CDR1 SNHLY, CDR2 FYNNEI. This CDR3 has 14 residues.

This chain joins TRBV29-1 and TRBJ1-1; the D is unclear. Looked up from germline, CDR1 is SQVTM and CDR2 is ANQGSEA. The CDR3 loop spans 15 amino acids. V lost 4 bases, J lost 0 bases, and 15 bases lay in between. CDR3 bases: TGCAGCGTTGGAGCGTTGTTAGCCCTGAACACTGAAGCTTTCTTT. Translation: CSVGALLALNTEAFF.

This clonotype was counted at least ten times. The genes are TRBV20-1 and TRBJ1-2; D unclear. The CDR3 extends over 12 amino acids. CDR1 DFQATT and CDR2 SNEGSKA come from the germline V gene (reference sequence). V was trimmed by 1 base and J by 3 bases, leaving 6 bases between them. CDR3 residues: CSARGADYGYTF. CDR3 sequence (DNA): TGCAGTGCTAGAGGGGCGGACTATGGCTACACCTTC.

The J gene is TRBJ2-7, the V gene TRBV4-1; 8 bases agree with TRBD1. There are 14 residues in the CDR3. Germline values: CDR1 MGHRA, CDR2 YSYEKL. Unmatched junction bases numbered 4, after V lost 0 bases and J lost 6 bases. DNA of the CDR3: TGCGCCAGCAGCCAAGATCCCAGGGGGCTCGAGCAGTACTTC. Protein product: CASSQDPRGLEQYF.